These 32 T cell receptor beta chains originate from one sample sequenced in a study of identical twins. MiXCR was run by TCRdb on the 5' RACE reads, yielding one entry per CDR3 protein. Found here are 1.5 million to 2 million distinct CDR3 sequences, under 35% of them singletons; the top ten hold approximately 0.25%. The sample taken for sequencing was cord blood. The receptors come from a newborn girl in good health.

About this clonotype: At one end, the junction sequence differs from germline, possibly due to a read error. The chain couples TRBV12-3 or TRBV12-4 to TRBJ1-4; 7 bases are shared with TRBD1. CDR3 size: 16 residues. DNA of the CDR3: TGTGCCAGCAGTTCCGAACAGGGGCGAACTGATGAAAAACTGTTTTTT. This encodes CASSSEQGRTDEKLFF.

The genes are TRBV5-1 and TRBJ2-3, with 10 positions matching TRBD2. The CDR3 contains 15 residues. V trimming: 2 bases; J trimming: 7 bases; junction bases outside the gene matches: 7. Per germline, CDR1 SGHRS and CDR2 YFSETQ. The DNA of the CDR3 is TGCGCCAGCAGCTTCCCCGGGACTAGCGAAAATACGCAGTATTTT. Protein product: CASSFPGTSENTQYF.

The sample holds a few counts of this clonotype. The chain carries TRBV24-1 and TRBJ2-3; TRBD2 matches at 10 bases. The V segment lost 6 bases and the J segment 2 bases; nucleotides outside the gene matches: 7. Germline V gives CDR1 KGHDR, CDR2 SFDVKD. The CDR3 is 16 amino acids. DNA of the CDR3: TGTGCCACCAGTAGAGCGGGGGGGGCCGTCACAGATACGCAGTATTTT. Encoded protein: CATSRAGGAVTDTQYF.

This clonotype was picked up many times. The chain couples TRBV29-1 to TRBJ2-5, with 8 bases lining up with TRBD1. Looked up from germline, CDR1 is SQVTM and CDR2 is ANQGSEA. The V and J ends lost 8 bases and 4 bases, in that order; junction bases with no gene match: 6. This CDR3 is built from 12 residues. This chain's CDR3 is CSWTGSVETQYF. The CDR3 bases are TGCAGCTGGACAGGGTCCGTAGAGACCCAGTACTTC.

This chain joins TRBV28 and TRBJ1-5; D is ambiguous. The CDR3 covers 14 residues. Trimming stripped 10 bases from V and 9 bases from J, with 22 bases between. CDR1 and CDR2 (germline): MDHEN, SYDVKM. Here the CDR3 reads CATSQVGTMGPQHF. CDR3 nucleotide sequence: TGTGCCACCTCCCAAGTCGGCACCATGGGGCCCCAGCATTTT.

The table lists this clonotype with a count of one. Germline is not matched at one junction end, which may reflect a read error. V gene TRBV2 combines with J gene TRBJ2-3; TRBD2 aligns across 7 bases. Per the germline V gene, CDR1 is SNHLY and CDR2 is FYNNEI. This CDR3 comprises 14 residues. The CDR3 here is CAGSAGVPTDTQYF. The CDR3 DNA follows: TGTGCCGGCAGTGCGGGAGTTCCCACAGATACGCAGTATTTT.

V is TRBV4-1 and J is TRBJ2-5; D ambiguous. Germline V CDR1 and CDR2: MGHRA, YSYEKL. This CDR3 region has 11 residues. V was trimmed by 0 bases and J by 11 bases, leaving 7 bases between them. The CDR3 reads CASSQDSQQYF. The CDR3 coding sequence is TGCGCCAGCAGCCAAGACAGCCAGCAGTACTTC.

This clonotype appeared a few times. The V and J genes are TRBV30 and TRBJ2-5; weak D call: TRBD2 (5 bases). Trimming removed 0 bases from V and 3 bases from J, with 8 bases in between. Germline V gene sequence: CDR1 GTSNPN, CDR2 SVGIG (reference sequence). The length of the CDR3 is 13 residues. The CDR3, as DNA: TGTGCCTGGAGTGTACTAGTAGAAGAGACCCAGTACTTC. Translated: CAWSVLVEETQYF.

Points on this clonotype: This clone may be a read error of a much larger clone one base away. The chain combines TRBV4-2 with TRBJ2-7; 7 nucleotides match TRBD2. CDR3 length: 16 amino acids. V lost 0 bases and J lost 2; bases outside the gene matches: 7. Germline V gene sequence: CDR1 LGHNA, CDR2 YNFKEQ. The CDR3 region has the DNA TGTGCCAGCAGCCAAGAGACTAGCCTCGGGACCTACGAGCAGTACTTC. It translates to CASSQETSLGTYEQYF.

The chain links TRBV18 to TRBJ1-2, with D hard to call. There are 13 residues in the CDR3. The V end lost 3 bases, the J end lost 6 bases, and 11 bases lay between the germline ends. The germline V gene encodes CDR1 KGHSH and CDR2 LQKENI. CDR3 nucleotides: TGTGCCAGCTCACCGATGGGATCGGATGGCTACACCTTC. It codes for CASSPMGSDGYTF.

This clonotype was seen a few times. This chain uses TRBV11-3 with TRBJ2-1; 9 nucleotides line up with TRBD1. V lost 3 bases and J lost 4; bases outside the gene matches: 7. The V gene's germline CDR1 is SGHNT and CDR2 YENEEA. This CDR3 spans 16 amino acids. The CDR3 region is CASSFFRDRAYNEQFF. The CDR3 nucleotides read TGTGCCAGCAGCTTTTTCCGGGACAGGGCTTACAATGAGCAGTTCTTC.

For this clonotype: A much larger clone sits a single nucleotide away, making a read error possible. The chain has TRBV5-1 and TRBJ2-1; D possibly matches TRBD1 or TRBD2 (5 bases each). Germline CDR1 reads SGHRS; CDR2 reads YFSETQ. There are 14 residues in the CDR3. Trimming pared 1 base from V and 12 bases from J, leaving 17 bases between. CDR3 bases: TGCGCCAGCAGCTTGATTCCGGGGCAGGGTGTGCAGTTCTTC. Translation gives CASSLIPGQGVQFF.

This chain joins TRBV4-2 and TRBJ1-1, with a weak D call TRBD1 (6 bases). The germline V gene has CDR1 LGHNA and CDR2 YNFKEQ. V lost 0 bases to trimming and J lost 8 bases, with 13 bases between them. The CDR3 sequence is 14 residues long. CDR3: CASSQEGHPGEAFF. The CDR3 DNA follows: TGTGCCAGCAGCCAAGAGGGACACCCAGGCGAAGCTTTCTTT.

The sample holds many counts of this clonotype. The V and J genes are TRBV28 and TRBJ2-7, with 7 bases identical to TRBD2. V was clipped by 2 bases and J by 6 bases; unmatched bases: 16. CDR3 length equals 17 residues. CDR1 is MDHEN and CDR2 is SYDVKM in the germline V gene. CDR3 in amino acids: CASSLISLGGSRLEQYF. DNA of the CDR3: TGTGCCAGCAGTTTAATCAGTTTGGGCGGGAGTCGGCTCGAGCAGTACTTC.

Regarding this clonotype: No DNA is shown, since the ends of the CDR3 on it are uncertain; the CDR3 is the one TCRdb lists. The chain combines TRBV9 with TRBJ2-1; the table names TRBD1, a call not compared with the DNA. Germline values: CDR1 SGDLS, CDR2 YYNGEE. The CDR3 has 14 amino acids, counting both end residues. This CDR3 reads CASSVAGGAYEQFF.

In this sample, this clonotype turned up a few times. J is TRBJ1-1 and V is TRBV7-8; D ambiguous. CDR1 and CDR2 from the germline V gene are SGHVS and FQNEAQ. The CDR3 sequence is 14 residues long. Trimming shortened V by 1 base and J by 1 base, and 7 bases separated the two germline ends. The CDR3: CASSLERANTEAFF. Here the CDR3 DNA reads TGTGCCAGCAGCTTAGAGAGGGCGAACACTGAAGCTTTCTTT.

This clonotype came up once. This chain uses TRBV18 with TRBJ2-3, with D perhaps matching TRBD2 (5 bases). The CDR3 is 15 residues long. Germline values: CDR1 KGHSH, CDR2 LQKENI. V was trimmed by 3 bases and J by 2 bases, leaving 12 bases between them. CDR3 nucleotide sequence: TGTGCCAGCTCACCTTCTAGCCCGTCCACAGATACGCAGTATTTT. Residues: CASSPSSPSTDTQYF.

This clonotype was seen a handful of times. The chain has TRBV12-3 or TRBV12-4 and TRBJ2-3; D is ambiguous. The CDR3 sequence is 15 residues long. Trimming removed 3 bases from V and 6 bases from J, with 16 bases in between. This chain's CDR3 is CASSFMSPYFDTQYF. In DNA, the CDR3 is TGTGCCAGCAGTTTTATGTCCCCGTATTTTGATACGCAGTATTTT.

In its sample, this clonotype was seen many times. This sequence joins TRBV11-2 and TRBJ2-1; 9 positions agree with TRBD2. This CDR3 contains 18 residues. V was clipped by 5 bases and J by 3 bases; unmatched bases: 14. The germline V gene has CDR1 SGHAT and CDR2 FQNNGV. Here the CDR3 DNA reads TGTGCCAGCAGCCCTAAAGCCCTTACTAGCGGGTTCTACAATGAGCAGTTCTTC. Protein: CASSPKALTSGFYNEQFF.

This clonotype appeared a few times. The genes are TRBV15 and TRBJ1-6, with D unclear. The CDR3 totals 12 residues. Germline CDR1 and CDR2: LNHNV and YYDKDF (reference sequence). The V end lost 5 bases, the J end lost 8 bases, and 7 bases lay between the germline ends. The CDR3 coding sequence is TGTGCCACCAGCGTATCGGATTCACCCCTCCACTTT. Translated, it gives CATSVSDSPLHF.

This clonotype occurred a few times. The rearrangement links TRBV13 to TRBJ2-1; 8 bases are a match to TRBD2. The germline V gene has CDR1 PRHDT and CDR2 FYEKMQ (reference sequence). CDR3 length: 15 amino acids. The ends lost 2 bases at V and 6 bases at J; junction bases unmatched: 6. CDR3 coding DNA: TGTGCCAGCAGCTTACGGTCCGGGGGGGCCAATGAGCAGTTCTTC. Translated: CASSLRSGGANEQFF.

Note on this clonotype: Relative to the germline gene, one junction end is altered; a read error may explain this. The rearrangement links TRBV27 to TRBJ1-6; tentatively, D is TRBD1 (5 bases). Looked up from germline, CDR1 is MNHEY and CDR2 is SMNVEV (reference sequence). The CDR3 is 16 amino acids. The DNA of the CDR3 is TGTGCCAGCAGTTCACCATGGGGCTCCCATAATTCACCCCTCCACTTT. Its protein product is CASSSPWGSHNSPLHF.

Ten or more counts support this clonotype. This rearrangement joins TRBV29-1 to TRBJ2-3, with 9 bases lining up with TRBD1. CDR1 SQVTM and CDR2 ANQGSEA come from the germline V gene. With V trimmed by 8 bases and J by 1 base, 7 bases remained unmatched. The CDR3 consists of 14 residues. The CDR3 DNA follows: TGCAGCTTACAGGACAGGGGCGGCACAGATACGCAGTATTTT. Protein: CSLQDRGGTDTQYF.

This clonotype was observed a handful of times. This chain links TRBV7-9 with TRBJ1-1, with D maybe TRBD1 (5 bases). Germline V gene lookup returns CDR1 SEHNR and CDR2 FQNEAQ (reference sequence). V was trimmed by 1 base and J by 3 bases, leaving 9 bases between them. The CDR3 contains 14 residues. Here the CDR3 reads CASSLVGLDTEAFF. CDR3 nucleotides: TGTGCCAGCAGCTTAGTGGGGCTGGACACTGAAGCTTTCTTT.

The CDR3 sequence: CAWSVQTYYGYTF. Written as DNA, the CDR3 is TGTGCCTGGAGTGTCCAGACCTACTATGGCTACACCTTC. The V call is TRBV30, the J call TRBJ1-2; D is undetermined. Germline values: CDR1 GTSNPN, CDR2 SVGIG (reference sequence). The CDR3 has 13 amino acids. The V gene lost 0 bases and the J gene lost 3 bases, with 8 bases spanning the gap.

This clonotype was found a few times. The chain uses TRBV7-2 and TRBJ2-3, with TRBD2 identical over 9 bases. This CDR3 has 16 amino acids. The V gene's germline CDR1 is SGHTA and CDR2 FQGNSA. With V trimmed by 1 base and J by 5 bases, 7 bases remained unmatched. The CDR3 protein is CASSLESGLARDTQYF. As DNA, the CDR3 is TGTGCCAGCAGCTTAGAATCTGGACTAGCGAGAGATACGCAGTATTTT.

This chain uses TRBV5-6 with TRBJ1-2, with 9 nucleotides matching TRBD1. This CDR3 has 14 amino acids. The germline CDR1 and CDR2 sequences are SGHDT and YYEEEE. Losses at the gene ends were 5 bases for V and 3 bases for J; bases not matched to a gene: 5. CDR3 nucleotides: TGTGCCAGCAGGGACAGGGGAATGGACTATGGCTACACCTTC. Encoded protein: CASRDRGMDYGYTF.

In the case of this clonotype: At one end the junction does not follow the germline gene, possibly because of a read error. The chain recombines TRBV12-3 or TRBV12-4 with TRBJ2-4; TRBD1 agrees at 10 bases. This CDR3 spans 11 amino acids. CDR3 residues: CASSLGQGLTF. DNA for the CDR3: TGTGCCAGCAGTTTGGGACAGGGGTTAACCTTC.

This clonotype came up once. The chain uses TRBV29-1 and TRBJ1-1; 7 nucleotides match TRBD1. J gave up 3 bases and V 8 bases, and 0 bases lay outside the gene matches. Germline CDR1 is SQVTM and CDR2 is ANQGSEA. This CDR3 comprises 10 residues. CDR3 sequence: CSTGDTEAFF. Here the CDR3 DNA reads TGCAGCACAGGGGACACTGAAGCTTTCTTT.

This clonotype showed up just a few times. The rearrangement joins TRBV4-2 to TRBJ2-3; 12 bases align to TRBD2. This CDR3 has 17 residues. V shed 4 bases and J 6 bases; nucleotides not matched to a gene: 11. Germline lookup yields CDR1 LGHNA and CDR2 YNFKEQ. CDR3 nucleotides: TGTGCCAGCAGCCGCCTCCGACTAGCGGGAGAAGGGGATACGCAGTATTTT. It is translated as CASSRLRLAGEGDTQYF.

The chain combines TRBV20-1 with TRBJ2-1, with D tentatively TRBD1 (6 bases). The CDR3 extends over 13 amino acids. Germline CDR1 and CDR2: DFQATT and SNEGSKA (reference sequence). Deletions cut 2 bases from V and 5 bases from J, with 10 bases between. For the CDR3, the DNA is TGCAGTGCTAGACAGGGGTTGAACAATGAGCAGTTCTTC. Its translation: CSARQGLNNEQFF.

The chain couples TRBV7-9 to TRBJ2-3, with D possibly TRBD2 on 6 matching bases. V shed 6 bases and J shed 4 bases, with 20 bases lying between them. Germline CDR1 reads SEHNR; CDR2 reads FQNEAQ (reference sequence). This CDR3 is built from 16 residues. Here the CDR3 reads CASRTNAGRGADTQYF. CDR3 DNA sequence: TGTGCCAGCAGAACCAACGCGGGAAGGGGTGCAGATACGCAGTATTTT.